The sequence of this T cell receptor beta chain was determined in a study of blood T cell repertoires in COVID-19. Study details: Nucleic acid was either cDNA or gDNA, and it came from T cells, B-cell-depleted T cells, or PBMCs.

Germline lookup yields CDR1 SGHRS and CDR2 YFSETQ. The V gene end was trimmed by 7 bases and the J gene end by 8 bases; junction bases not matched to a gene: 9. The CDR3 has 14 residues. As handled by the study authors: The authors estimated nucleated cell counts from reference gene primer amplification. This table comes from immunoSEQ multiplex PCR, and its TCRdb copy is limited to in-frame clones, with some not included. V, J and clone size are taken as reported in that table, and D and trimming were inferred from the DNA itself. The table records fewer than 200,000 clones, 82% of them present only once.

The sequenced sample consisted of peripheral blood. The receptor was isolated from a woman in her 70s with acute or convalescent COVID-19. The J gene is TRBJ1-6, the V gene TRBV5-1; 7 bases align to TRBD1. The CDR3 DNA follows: TGCGCCAGCTCACCGACAGGGTCTGATTCACCCCTCCACTTT. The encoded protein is CASSPTGSDSPLHF. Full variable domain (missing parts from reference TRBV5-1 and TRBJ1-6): KAGVTQTPRYLIKTRGQQVTLSCSPISGHRSVSWYQQTPGQGLQFLFEYFSETQRNKGNFPGRFSGRQFSNSRSEMNVSTLELGDSALYLCASSPTGSDSPLHFGNGTRLTVT.